These 14 T cell receptor beta chains came from one sample sequenced in a study of T cell responses to AZD1222 COVID-19 vaccine. TCRdb's copy holds only in-frame clones and misses some; the assay was immunoSEQ multiplex PCR. The sample yields 180,000 or so clones, 80% to 95% seen once. Sequencing used peripheral blood, obtained 28 days after the second AZD1222 dose. These receptors were taken from an adult who received the AZD1222 COVID-19 vaccine.

V is TRBV3-1 (or the pseudogene TRBV3-2) and J is TRBJ1-3; possibly TRBD1 for D (5 bases). V lost 5 bases to trimming and J lost 4 bases, with 12 bases between them. The germline CDR1 and CDR2 sequences are LGHDT and YNNKEL (reference sequence). The CDR3 covers 14 residues. CDR3 sequence reads: CASSSRDVGNTIYF. As DNA, the CDR3 is TGTGCCAGCAGCAGCCGGGACGTAGGAAACACCATATATTTT.

The table lists this clone with a few counts. The chain is built from TRBV4-1 and TRBJ1-4; no definite D call. This CDR3 has 15 amino acids. V was clipped by 4 bases and J by 2 bases, with 11 bases between them. Looked up from germline, CDR1 is MGHRA and CDR2 is YSYEKL. The CDR3 is CASSPPGMTNEKLFF. Here the CDR3 DNA reads TGCGCCAGCAGCCCTCCGGGGATGACTAATGAAAAACTGTTTTTT.

The chain has TRBV29-1 and TRBJ1-2; D remains ambiguous. The CDR3 consists of 12 residues. Deletions cut 4 bases from V and 4 bases from J, with 10 bases between. Germline CDR1 SQVTM, CDR2 ANQGSEA. The CDR3 sequence: CSVASGSYGYTF. CDR3 nucleotides: TGCAGCGTTGCCTCGGGCTCCTATGGCTACACCTTC.

The chain couples TRBV18 to TRBJ1-1; D call uncertain. With 3 bases removed from V and 3 bases from J, the gap between germline ends came to 29 bases. The V gene's germline CDR1 is KGHSH and CDR2 LQKENI. The CDR3 contains 20 residues. Written as DNA, the CDR3 is TGTGCCAGCTCACCGGGCCAGGCCGGCTCTGTTGGTTTATCGGACACTGAAGCTTTCTTT. Translated: CASSPGQAGSVGLSDTEAFF. Variable domain in full (rest from reference TRBV18 and TRBJ1-1): NAGVMQNPRHLVRRRGQEARLRCSPMKGHSHVYWYRQLPEEGLKFMVYLQKENIIDESGMPKERFSAEFPKEGPSILRIQQVVRGDSAAYFCASSPGQAGSVGLSDTEAFFGQGTRLTVV.

CDR3: CASSYSMRGEPQHF. The CDR3 bases are TGTGCCAGCAGTTACTCGATGAGGGGCGAGCCCCAGCATTTT. The rearrangement uses TRBV6-5 and TRBJ1-5; maybe TRBD1 (5 bases). CDR3 size: 14 residues. Germline V lookup: CDR1 MNHEY, CDR2 SVGAGI. V lost 0 bases, J lost 8 bases, and 11 bases lay in between.

In DNA, the CDR3 is TGCGCCAGCAGCCAAGGGGCGACAGGGGTTAGCACAGATACGCAGTATTTT. This codes for CASSQGATGVSTDTQYF. The chain combines TRBV4-1 with TRBJ2-3; 8 nucleotides line up with TRBD1. The germline V gene has CDR1 MGHRA and CDR2 YSYEKL. The V gene end was trimmed by 1 base and the J gene end by 0 bases; junction bases not matched to a gene: 6. This CDR3 comprises 17 residues.

The chain employs TRBV10-1 and TRBJ1-2; D is ambiguous. Deletions cut 4 bases from V and 3 bases from J, with 15 bases between. In germline, CDR1 is WNHNN, CDR2 SYGVQD (reference sequence). The CDR3 runs to 15 residues. The CDR3, as DNA: TGCGCCAGCAGTGCAAGAGGACCACGGGACTATGGCTACACCTTC. Amino acids: CASSARGPRDYGYTF.

The rearrangement joins TRBV19 to TRBJ1-2; the D is unclear. The CDR3 sequence is 15 residues long. Per germline, CDR1 LNHDA and CDR2 SQIVND (reference sequence). The V and J ends lost 0 bases and 3 bases respectively, with 11 bases between them. CDR3 sequence: CASSIDGLLHYGYTF. The CDR3 bases are TGTGCCAGTAGTATAGATGGGCTTCTGCACTATGGCTACACCTTC. Filled out from reference TRBV19 and TRBJ1-2, the complete variable domain reads DGGITQSPKYLFRKEGQNVTLSCEQNLNHDAMYWYRQDPGQGLRLIYYSQIVNDFQKGDIAEGYSVSREKKESFPLTVTSAQKNPTAFYLCASSIDGLLHYGYTFGSGTRLTVV.

The V call is TRBV5-1, the J call TRBJ1-4; 7 nucleotides match TRBD1. Losses at the gene ends were 4 bases for V and 8 bases for J; bases not matched to a gene: 5. This CDR3 has 13 residues. Germline V gene data show CDR1 as SGHRS and CDR2 as YFSETQ. In DNA form, the CDR3 reads TGCGCCAGCAGCCCCCGGGACAGCGAAAAACTGTTTTTT. This translates into CASSPRDSEKLFF.

The J gene is TRBJ2-7, the V gene TRBV5-1; 12 bases are shared with TRBD1. V shed 3 bases, J shed 4 bases, and the junction held 2 bases outside the gene matches. The germline CDR1 and CDR2 sequences are SGHRS and YFSETQ. CDR3 length equals 14 residues. This chain's CDR3 is CASSWGQGAYEQYF. In nucleotides, the CDR3 is TGCGCCAGCAGCTGGGGACAGGGGGCTTACGAGCAGTACTTC.

This chain connects TRBV28 to TRBJ1-6; D uncertain. The V and J ends lost 6 bases and 6 bases respectively, with 15 bases between them. Germline loops: CDR1 MDHEN, CDR2 SYDVKM. The CDR3 has 15 residues. CDR3 in DNA: TGTGCCAGCAGCCCCTCTTCTCTGGGTAATTCACCCCTCCACTTT. Its protein is CASSPSSLGNSPLHF.

This chain joins TRBV15 and TRBJ2-7; D is uncertain. Germline-derived CDR1 and CDR2 are LNHNV and YYDKDF (reference sequence). The V and J ends lost 7 bases and 1 base respectively, with 17 bases between them. The CDR3 runs 15 residues. The CDR3 DNA sequence: TGTGCCACCAAAGGTGAGACCCTCGCATCCTACGAGCAGTACTTC. Its translation is CATKGETLASYEQYF.

In its sample, this clone was seen once. The J gene is TRBJ2-1, the V gene TRBV19; 7 nucleotides align to TRBD1. Per the germline V gene, CDR1 is LNHDA and CDR2 is SQIVND (reference sequence). With 4 bases clipped from V and 0 bases from J, the junction kept 3 bases outside the gene matches. The CDR3 loop spans 15 amino acids. In DNA, the CDR3 is TGTGCCAGTAGTAGCCGGGACAGCTCCTACAATGAGCAGTTCTTC. Its translation: CASSSRDSSYNEQFF.

V usage is TRBV5-1 and J usage is TRBJ2-1; D is possibly TRBD2 (7 bases). This CDR3 has 18 residues. Germline V gives CDR1 SGHRS, CDR2 YFSETQ. V shed 4 bases and J shed 5 bases, with 25 bases lying between them. In nucleotides, the CDR3 is TGCGCCAGCAGCCCGGCGGGGGTTGGCCGGGGGGCTAACAATGAGCAGTTCTTC. Its translation: CASSPAGVGRGANNEQFF. Full variable domain (remainder filled in from reference TRBV5-1 and TRBJ2-1): KAGVTQTPRYLIKTRGQQVTLSCSPISGHRSVSWYQQTPGQGLQFLFEYFSETQRNKGNFPGRFSGRQFSNSRSEMNVSTLELGDSALYLCASSPAGVGRGANNEQFFGPGTRLTVL.